The source of this TCR beta chain is a study of CD8+CD57+ T cells in acquired aplastic anemia (dated by TCRdb to the late 2010s). Background on the whole study: CD8+CD57+ expansion was defined as frequency above the mean frequency observed in healthy subjects. Broader findings and caveats from the paper: In patients, decreased diversity was observed in CD8+CD57+ cells compared with total CD4+ and CD8+ cell pools. No significant difference in CD8+ Simpson's diversity was found between patients and healthy controls (P=0.060). Roughly 29 CD8+ CDR3 sequences were found in both patients and controls but appeared to be highly expressed in patients and within the immunodominant clones of the patients.

The junction shows trimming of 6 bases on V and 3 bases on J, and the gene matches do not reach 8 bases of it. There are 15 amino acids in the CDR3, from cysteine to phenylalanine inclusive. Left in the record is the CDR3 DNA by itself, 45 bases read in frame from the first base. Flow cytometry had shown CD8+CD57+ cell expansion in the patients selected for sequencing. CD8+CD57+ effector memory cells were additionally sequenced from about 15% of the 12 patients who had enough cells. Severe acquired aplastic anemia was diagnosed in all patients according to International Study of Aplastic Anemia and Agranulocytosis and Camitta criteria. At the time blood was sampled, none of the patients had received any therapy. CD8+CD57+ cells were enriched with beads, and a mean of roughly 1.6 ug of DNA was obtained. TCR repertoires of sorted CD4+ and CD8+ blood T cells from severe aplastic anemia patients and healthy subjects were deep-sequenced in the study. Patients were enrolled in the USA under clinicaltrials.gov protocols 00001620, 01623167, 00001397, 00071045, 00081523 and 00961064. Ficoll-Paque density gradient centrifugation was used to isolate peripheral blood mononuclear cells.

Genomic DNA served as template for TCR beta VDJ combination and CDR3 sequence profiling. An Illumina HiSeq 2000 was the platform used for TCR repertoire sequencing. Concerning the study's data processing: TRBV/TRBJ rearrangement plots, CDR3 size and DJ length profiles, and Simpson's diversity index were used to assess repertoires. Whichever DNA sequence was most abundant in the deep sequencing data was defined as the immunodominant clone. CDR3 amino acid sequences were checked for sharing between subjects and were compared against published repertoires and the VDJdb database. Starting from the raw public reads, TCRdb applied fastp trimming at Q25, assembled clones with MiXCR and retained in-frame beta chains. Every entry covers one CDR3 protein and lists the most common genes and DNA from its rows. TCRdb's processing, not the authors', yielded these V and J calls. The sample table records almost 20,000 distinct CDR3 sequences; 40% of these occur just once. The ten largest account for about 87% of the sample.

This clonotype was seen at least ten times. What antigen it recognizes has not been identified. There are no base qualities to consult, and no much larger clone falls within one base. The sequence joins TRBV12-3 or TRBV12-4 to TRBJ2-7, and 10 junction bases match TRBD1. Sequencing used CD8+CD57+ T cells sorted from PBMCs. Interpreted using the paper, the cell subset or site label stands for: bead-enriched CD8+CD57+ effector memory T cells from SAA patients. The receptor's source is a human donor with aplastic anemia. The DNA sequence is TGTGCCAGCAGCCACCTTGGGACAGGGGTCTACGAGCAGTACTTC. This gives the protein CASSHLGTGVYEQYF.